This T cell receptor (beta chain) appears in the sequencing data of a study of Ad26.COV2.S vaccination and SARS-CoV-2 variants. About the research overall: Participants got Ad26.COV2.S intramuscularly, once or twice 56 days apart. The study, taken as a whole, reports: The placebo group had lower spike-specific TCR breadth than the vaccine recipients did.

CDR1 is MNHEY and CDR2 is SMNVEV in the germline V gene (reference sequence). Trimming cost V 6 bases and J 14 bases; bases outside gene matches: 5. The CDR3 sequence is 11 residues long. Treatment denoted: around 19 received Ad26.COV2.S at low or high dose, single or two shots; roughly 5 received placebo; per-sample allocation not given. After the first vaccine or placebo injection, samples were drawn on day 63. Clones were read by immunoSEQ multiplex PCR, and TCRdb kept only the in-frame ones, dropping some. The table includes approximately 460,000 clones, roughly nine tenths detected once. Comments on this clone: What it recognizes is unknown.

The J gene is TRBJ2-1, the V gene TRBV27; the match to TRBD1 covers 9 bases. Here the sequenced sample was peripheral blood, taken in a trial of Ad26.COV2.S vaccine versus placebo. The origin of this receptor is a person aged 18 to 59 who received the Ad26.COV2.S COVID-19 vaccine or a placebo. CDR3 in amino acids: CASSLGDREFF. CDR3 bases: TGTGCCAGCAGCCTGGGGGACAGGGAGTTCTTC.